These 6 T cell receptor beta chains were all obtained from the same sample, sequenced in a study of PD-L1 blockade in urothelial cancer. Only in-frame clones appear in the TCRdb table, and some are missing; sequencing was by immunoSEQ multiplex PCR. In the table there are 33,000 or so clones, roughly 82% of which are singletons. The input for sequencing was PBMCs, taken around atezolizumab (anti-PD-L1) treatment. These TCRs come from a man between 65 and 85 years old with urothelial cancer.

V and J are TRBV5-1 and TRBJ2-3; D possibly corresponds to TRBD1 (5 bases). V was trimmed by 4 bases and J by 2 bases, leaving 14 bases between them. The germline gives CDR1 SGHRS, CDR2 YFSETQ. The length of the CDR3 is 15 residues. CDR3 bases: TGCGCCAGCAGCGAAGGGGTACAGAACACAGATACGCAGTATTTT. Its translation: CASSEGVQNTDTQYF.

J is TRBJ2-3 and V is TRBV6-5, with D tentatively TRBD1 (6 bases). Trimming removed 5 bases from V and 4 bases from J, with 10 bases in between. The CDR3 spans 13 residues. Germline CDR1 is MNHEY and CDR2 is SVGAGI. Written as DNA, the CDR3 is TGTGCCAGCAGTAGGGGGTCGGCAGATACGCAGTATTTT. Encoded protein: CASSRGSADTQYF.

The chain recombines TRBV6-1 with TRBJ1-4; tentative D call: TRBD1 (6 bases). Between the trimmed V and J ends, which lost 5 bases and 7 bases, there was a span of 17 bases. CDR1 and CDR2 (germline): MNHNS, SASEGT. This CDR3 contains 15 residues. This CDR3 reads CASSSPGAGGEKLFF. Written as DNA, the CDR3 is TGTGCCAGCAGTTCACCAGGGGCAGGAGGTGAAAAACTGTTTTTT.

V usage is TRBV6-1 and J usage is TRBJ1-5, with D possibly being TRBD1 (5 bases). Germline loops: CDR1 MNHNS, CDR2 SASEGT. The CDR3 has 16 amino acids. The ends were cut back, 3 bases at V and 1 base at J, with 13 bases in the middle. This CDR3 reads CASSEPGGTSNQPQHF. In DNA, the CDR3 is TGTGCCAGCAGTGAGCCCGGAGGGACGAGCAATCAGCCCCAGCATTTT.

This clone was counted once. The chain employs TRBV5-8 and TRBJ1-1; tentatively, D is TRBD1 (5 bases). The V and J ends lost 1 base and 6 bases respectively, with 22 bases between them. This CDR3 region has 17 residues. CDR1 is SGHTS, CDR2 YDEGEE, per germline. DNA of the CDR3: TGTGCCAGCAGCTTGATTTCTTTATGGGGCTCTACGGCTGAAGCTTTCTTT. Translation: CASSLISLWGSTAEAFF.

J is TRBJ1-1 and V is TRBV7-8; TRBD1 might be the D (6 bases). Germline assignment: CDR1 SGHVS and CDR2 FQNEAQ. Deletions cut 3 bases from V and 1 base from J, with 6 bases between. This CDR3 is 13 amino acids long. The CDR3 region is CASSLDRNTEAFF. Written as DNA, the CDR3 is TGTGCCAGCAGCTTGGACAGGAACACTGAAGCTTTCTTT.